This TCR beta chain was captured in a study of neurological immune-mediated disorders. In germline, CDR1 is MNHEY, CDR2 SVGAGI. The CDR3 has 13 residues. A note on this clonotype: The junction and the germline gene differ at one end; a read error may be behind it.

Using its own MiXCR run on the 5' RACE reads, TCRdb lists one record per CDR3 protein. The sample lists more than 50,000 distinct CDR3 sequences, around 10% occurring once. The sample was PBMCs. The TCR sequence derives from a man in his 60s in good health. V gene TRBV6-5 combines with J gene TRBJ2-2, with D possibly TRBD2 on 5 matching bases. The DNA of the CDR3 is TGTGTCAGCAGCCCCAGAGGGTCCGGGGAGCCGTTTTTT. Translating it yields CVSSPRGSGEPFF.